This T cell receptor (beta chain) was documented in a study of OX40 agonist ivuxolimab in advanced cancers. Clones were sequenced by immunoSEQ multiplex PCR, and TCRdb holds only the in-frame ones, with some missing. The sample has 15,000 to 20,000 clones; about four fifths are singletons. V was shortened by 3 bases and J by 1 base, with 11 bases between the two germline ends. This CDR3 comprises 14 residues. Looked up from germline, CDR1 is GTSNPN and CDR2 is SVGIG (reference sequence). Study-wide points: Researchers did not establish what antigens the expanded peripheral T cells target. Partial responders treated at 0.1-3.0 mg/kg exhibited clonal expansion among the lowest measured. Circulating CD4+ and CD8+ T cells showed clonal expansion by week 6 at 0.1 to 3.0 mg/kg.

Of note for this clone: No antigen is known for it.

The origin of this receptor is an adult with an advanced solid tumor such as melanoma, head and neck, liver or kidney cancer. The chain is built from TRBV30 and TRBJ2-3; no clear D gene. The specimen was CD4+ or CD8+ T cells sorted from blood, collected in a trial of the OX40 agonist ivuxolimab. In nucleotides, the CDR3 is TGTGCCTGGAGCCCAGCCTGGGGCACAGATACGCAGTATTTT. Protein sequence: CAWSPAWGTDTQYF.